In this sample, the clone carrying this T cell receptor (beta chain) turned up once. The target antigen is unknown. The data were obtained in a study of cytomegalovirus exposure and HLA in healthy donors. Across the whole study: Early released data had about 80 million unique TCRs, all coming from HLA-typed donors.

Study-wide results and limits: Per a later analysis, about 15,000 TCR beta sequences showed association with HLA alleles at 0.05 false discovery rate. Rarity marked most TCR sequences, yet some public TCRs occurred in many donors. Being indistinguishable, some V segments were excluded, TRBV6-2 and TRBV6-3 among them.

Researchers ran the PCR with 60 Vbeta and 13 Jbeta primers. Clones were read by immunoSEQ multiplex PCR, and TCRdb kept only the in-frame ones, dropping some. The sample includes hundreds of thousands of clones, approximately 85% of them seen just once. V was clipped by 7 bases and J by 6 bases; unmatched bases: 3. CDR1 and CDR2 (germline): SGDLS, YYNGEE. The CDR3 loop spans 14 amino acids. The TCR was taken from a girl aged 2-10 years in good health and CMV-seronegative. Sequenced: PBMCs. This chain connects TRBV9 to TRBJ2-1, with TRBD2 identical over 14 bases. As DNA, the CDR3 is TGTGCCAGCGCTGGGACTAGCGGGGGCAATGAGCAGTTCTTC. Translation gives CASAGTSGGNEQFF.